The present T cell receptor beta chain was sequenced within a study of beta chain features in type 1 diabetes. To note about this clone: Its antigen is still unknown.

Sorting based on CD45RO/CCR7/CD25/CD127/CD95/CD27 separated CD4+ naive, central memory, regulatory and stem cell-like memory cells. Study-level results: Cells with high TCR expression could be over-represented by cDNA sequencing.

The germline V gene has CDR1 SNHLY and CDR2 FYNNEI. The length of the CDR3 is 14 residues. Trimming left V 6 bases short and J 10 bases short, with 19 bases between. Expressed TCRB transcripts were sequenced after all isolated RNA was converted to cDNA. Regulatory, naive and central memory T cell samples averaged about 3.5 million reads. Sequenced by immunoSEQ multiplex PCR; TCRdb stores in-frame clones only, minus some. The data hold about 620,000 clones, with less than 20% observed a single time. The chain couples TRBV2 to TRBJ2-1; maybe TRBD1 (6 bases). The sequenced sample was naive CD4+ T cells from blood. The source of this sequence is a young man in good health. CDR3 in amino acids: CASSQQRQAREQFF. As DNA, the CDR3 is TGTGCCAGCAGCCAACAAAGACAGGCCAGGGAGCAGTTCTTC.